This passage covers 13 T cell receptor beta chains from one sample sequenced in a study of Ad26.COV2.S vaccination and SARS-CoV-2 variants. Clones were sequenced by immunoSEQ multiplex PCR, and TCRdb holds only the in-frame ones, with some missing. The sample shows tens of thousands of clones, 75% to 85% of them seen only once. The sample consisted of peripheral blood, taken after recovery from COVID-19. These receptors originate from a human donor who had recovered from COVID-19.

The chain links TRBV11-2 to TRBJ1-2, with TRBD1 matching 7 bases. In germline, CDR1 is SGHAT, CDR2 FQNNGV. The junction had 13 bases not matched to a gene; V was cut back by 1 base and J by 8 bases. This CDR3 comprises 16 residues. CDR3 residues: CASSLASGQTVRGYTF. CDR3 DNA: TGTGCCAGCAGCTTAGCCTCGGGACAGACGGTACGGGGCTACACCTTC. Full variable domain (remainder filled in from reference TRBV11-2 and TRBJ1-2): EAGVAQSPRYKIIEKRQSVAFWCNPISGHATLYWYQQILGQGPKLLIQFQNNGVVDDSQLPKDRFSAERLKGVDSTLKIQPAKLEDSAVYLCASSLASGQTVRGYTFGSGTRLTVV.

The rearrangement links TRBV12-5 to TRBJ1-3; D unresolved. The CDR3 is 13 residues long. Trimming removed 1 base at V and 4 bases at J, with 5 bases between. Germline values: CDR1 LGHNT, CDR2 FRNRAP. This CDR3 reads CASGLAGGNTIYF. Written as DNA, the CDR3 is TGTGCTAGTGGTTTGGCGGGAGGAAACACCATATATTTT.

This sequence joins TRBV5-1 and TRBJ2-7, with TRBD1 matching 7 bases. Germline V lookup: CDR1 SGHRS, CDR2 YFSETQ. V lost 5 bases to trimming and J lost 5 bases; unmatched junction nucleotides: 13. This CDR3 comprises 15 residues. The CDR3 protein is CASRTLTGIIHEQYF. In DNA, the CDR3 is TGCGCCAGCAGGACCTTGACAGGGATTATCCACGAGCAGTACTTC.

The V and J genes are TRBV6-5 and TRBJ1-1; unclear D gene. Per the germline V gene, CDR1 is MNHEY and CDR2 is SVGAGI. CDR3 size: 14 residues. Trimming took 7 bases from V and 1 from J, leaving 13 bases between them. Written as DNA, the CDR3 is TGTGCCAGCACCGTATCGGACGGGAACACTGAAGCTTTCTTT. The encoded protein is CASTVSDGNTEAFF.

The chain recombines TRBV30 with TRBJ1-2, with TRBD1 matching over 7 bases. Germline-derived CDR1 and CDR2 are GTSNPN and SVGIG (reference sequence). The CDR3 runs to 14 residues. J lost 8 bases, V lost 3 bases, and 12 bases had no gene match. The CDR3 coding sequence is TGTGCCTGGAGAAGTTTTGAGGGGGCCGACGGCTACACCTTC. This translates into CAWRSFEGADGYTF.

The gene calls are TRBV27 and TRBJ1-5; no firm D call. The V gene's germline CDR1 is MNHEY and CDR2 SMNVEV (reference sequence). The CDR3 is 15 residues long. Trimming stripped 5 bases from V and 6 bases from J, with 17 bases between. CDR3 amino acids: CASSLGPGDFQPQHF. The CDR3 bases are TGTGCCAGCAGTCTAGGTCCCGGGGATTTTCAGCCCCAGCATTTT.

V and J are TRBV9 and TRBJ2-5; the D gene is possibly TRBD1 (6 bases). CDR3 length: 14 residues. Trimming removed 5 bases at V and 2 bases at J, with 13 bases between. Germline CDR1 is SGDLS and CDR2 is YYNGEE. The CDR3 loop reads CASSVRGSQETQYF. As DNA, the CDR3 is TGTGCCAGCAGTGTTAGGGGGTCGCAAGAGACCCAGTACTTC. Together with reference TRBV9 and TRBJ2-5, the CDR3 gives the full variable domain: DSGVTQTPKHLITATGQRVTLRCSPRSGDLSVYWYQQSLDQGLQFLIQYYNGEERAKGNILERFSAQQFPDLHSELNLSSLELGDSALYFCASSVRGSQETQYFGPGTRLLVL.

V gene TRBV12-3 or TRBV12-4 combines with J gene TRBJ1-4; no firm D call. This CDR3 is built from 12 residues. Between the trimmed V and J ends, which lost 6 bases and 8 bases, there was a span of 10 bases. This CDR3 is CASRQTGEKLFF. The CDR3 DNA reads as TGTGCCAGCAGACAAACGGGAGAAAAACTGTTTTTT.

This chain connects TRBV4-1 to TRBJ1-1; D is ambiguous. CDR1 MGHRA and CDR2 YSYEKL come from the germline V gene. Trimming removed 1 base at V and 4 bases at J, with 4 bases between. This CDR3 contains 12 residues. The CDR3 is CASSQGATEAFF. CDR3 nucleotide sequence: TGCGCCAGCAGCCAAGGGGCCACTGAAGCTTTCTTT.

CDR3 sequence: CASSPLGGMKGNEQFF. CDR3 bases: TGCGCCAGCAGTCCCCTTGGGGGTATGAAGGGGAATGAGCAGTTCTTC. The J gene is TRBJ2-1, the V gene TRBV5-1; D possibly uses TRBD1 or TRBD2 (5 bases each). The CDR3 has 16 amino acids. Trimming took 5 bases from V and 7 from J, leaving 22 bases between them. Germline V gene sequence: CDR1 SGHRS, CDR2 YFSETQ.

This chain connects TRBV28 to TRBJ1-2; D perhaps matches TRBD1 (5 bases). V was clipped by 7 bases and J by 4 bases, with 16 bases between them. The CDR3 length is 14 residues. Germline V CDR1 and CDR2: MDHEN, SYDVKM. As DNA, the CDR3 is TGTGCCAGCAAGGGTAAGACGGACATCTATGGCTACACCTTC. Protein product: CASKGKTDIYGYTF.

The CDR3 reads CASHRAGGPTEAFF. CDR3 nucleotides: TGTGCCAGCCATAGGGCAGGCGGCCCCACTGAAGCTTTCTTT. This chain connects TRBV7-9 to TRBJ1-1; D gene uncertain. This CDR3 is 14 amino acids long. CDR1 and CDR2 (germline): SEHNR, FQNEAQ (reference sequence). V was pared by 8 bases and J by 4 bases, with 17 bases between.

This chain links TRBV18 with TRBJ1-1; 9 positions match TRBD1. The CDR3 has 14 residues. Trimming at V came to 3 bases and at J to 6 bases, leaving 5 bases not matched to a gene. CDR1 is KGHSH, CDR2 LQKENI, per germline. The CDR3 region has the DNA TGTGCCAGCTCACCCTCGGGACAGGGAGCTGAAGCTTTCTTT. Protein: CASSPSGQGAEAFF.